These 26 T cell receptor beta chains share one sample of origin, sequenced in a study of shared clonotypes between healthy human individuals. Produced via immunoSEQ multiplex PCR; TCRdb's table is partial and in-frame only. The data contain about 2.4 million clones, 93% of them singletons. The sample consisted of naive CD4+ T cells from PBMCs. Sample subset: CD45RA+ positively selected. Source of these receptors: a man between 18 and 35 years old in good health. Some clones in this sample may be carry-over from other donors' samples.

As concerns this clone: Other DNA sequences in this specimen translate into the identical CDR3. J is TRBJ2-2 and V is TRBV7-3, with no clear D. The CDR3 consists of 12 residues. V was clipped by 2 bases and J by 8 bases, with 6 bases between them. Germline CDR1 reads SGHTA; CDR2 reads FQGTGA. CDR3 DNA sequence: TGTGCCAGCAGCTTATCTCCGGGGGAGCTGTTTTTT. This translates into CASSLSPGELFF. The whole variable domain, remainder taken from reference TRBV7-3 and TRBJ2-2, is GAGVSQTPSNKVTEKGKYVELRCDPISGHTALYWYRQSLGQGPEFLIYFQGTGAADDSGLPNDRFFAVRPEGSVSTLKIQRTERGDSAVYLCASSLSPGELFFGEGSRLTVL.

This chain links TRBV14 with TRBJ2-7, with D unclear. V lost 0 bases and J lost 9, with 9 bases in between. The V gene's germline CDR1 is SGHDN and CDR2 FVKESK. This CDR3 is 12 amino acids long. The CDR3 reads CASSQDLAWQYF. The CDR3 DNA sequence: TGTGCCAGCAGCCAAGATCTGGCATGGCAGTACTTC.

The chain is built from TRBV10-3 and TRBJ2-5; D may correspond to TRBD1 or TRBD2 (6 bases each). CDR3 size: 18 residues. CDR1 is ENHRY, CDR2 SYGVKD, per germline. The V end lost 2 bases, the J end lost 9 bases, and 28 bases lay between the germline ends. The CDR3 loop reads CAISEAGGQEPPPSSQYF. CDR3 in DNA: TGTGCCATCAGTGAGGCTGGGGGGCAGGAGCCGCCGCCTTCGTCCCAGTACTTC.

The V call is TRBV9, the J call TRBJ2-7; D might be TRBD2 (5 bases). This CDR3 is 16 amino acids long. The germline CDR1 and CDR2 sequences are SGDLS and YYNGEE. V lost 0 bases to trimming and J lost 0 bases, with 13 bases between them. CDR3 sequence: CASSVDEGFYSYEQYF. The CDR3 DNA reads as TGTGCCAGCAGCGTAGATGAGGGCTTCTACTCCTACGAGCAGTACTTC. Drawing the rest from reference TRBV9 and TRBJ2-7, the complete variable domain is DSGVTQTPKHLITATGQRVTLRCSPRSGDLSVYWYQQSLDQGLQFLIQYYNGEERAKGNILERFSAQQFPDLHSELNLSSLELGDSALYFCASSVDEGFYSYEQYFGPGTRLTVT.

In this sample, this clone turned up once. The V and J genes are TRBV7-2 and TRBJ1-3; TRBD1 is a possible D gene (5 bases). Germline V gene lookup returns CDR1 SGHTA and CDR2 FQGNSA. This CDR3 region has 16 residues. The ends were cut back, 5 bases at V and 0 bases at J, with 14 bases in the middle. The CDR3 DNA sequence: TGTGCCAGCAGCCCCGACGGGGCTTACTCTGGAAACACCATATATTTT. This sequence encodes CASSPDGAYSGNTIYF.

The rearrangement uses TRBV11-2 and TRBJ2-2, with 8 positions matching TRBD1. The V gene's germline CDR1 is SGHAT and CDR2 FQNNGV. The ends lost 1 base at V and 6 bases at J; junction bases unmatched: 7. This CDR3 spans 16 amino acids. Written as DNA, the CDR3 is TGTGCCAGCAGCTTAGCCTCAGGGGGCGCGCCCGGGGAGCTGTTTTTT. Its protein is CASSLASGGAPGELFF.

The V gene is TRBV7-2, the J gene TRBJ2-7; 8 bases are shared with TRBD2. The J segment lost 2 bases and the V segment lost 2 bases, leaving 5 bases of the junction unmatched. Germline V CDR1 and CDR2: SGHTA, FQGNSA. This CDR3 is built from 15 residues. CDR3 amino acids: CASSLITSGTYEQYF. The DNA of the CDR3 is TGTGCCAGCAGCTTAATAACTAGCGGAACCTACGAGCAGTACTTC.

The rearrangement joins TRBV11-2 to TRBJ2-7; D remains ambiguous. Germline V gene sequence: CDR1 SGHAT, CDR2 FQNNGV. Trimming cost V 0 bases and J 6 bases, with 9 bases left between them. This CDR3 contains 13 residues. In DNA, the CDR3 is TGTGCCAGCAGCTTAGATCGGGTACCCGAGCAGTACTTC. It translates to CASSLDRVPEQYF.

V is TRBV5-1 and J is TRBJ2-3, with no clear D. This CDR3 comprises 15 residues. CDR1 is SGHRS and CDR2 is YFSETQ in the germline V gene. V was shortened by 2 bases and J by 0 bases, with 10 bases between the two germline ends. The CDR3 loop is CASSLRVLSTDTQYF. CDR3 in DNA: TGCGCCAGCAGCTTACGGGTCTTAAGCACAGATACGCAGTATTTT.

The chain employs TRBV13 and TRBJ2-1; 12 bases line up with TRBD2. The CDR3 covers 19 residues. With V trimmed by 0 bases and J by 0 bases, 6 bases remained unmatched. CDR1 and CDR2 from the germline V gene are PRHDT and FYEKMQ (reference sequence). Here the CDR3 DNA reads TGTGCCAGCAGCTTAGGGGTTCTAGCGGGAGGGCGCTCCTACAATGAGCAGTTCTTC. Amino acids: CASSLGVLAGGRSYNEQFF.

The genes are TRBV10-3 and TRBJ2-7, with D unclear. V was pared by 0 bases and J by 7 bases, with 13 bases between. The CDR3 is 14 amino acids. Looked up from germline, CDR1 is ENHRY and CDR2 is SYGVKD. The CDR3 reads CAISESVRSGEQYF. CDR3 bases: TGTGCCATCAGTGAGTCGGTTAGGAGTGGTGAGCAGTACTTC.

This rearrangement joins TRBV9 to TRBJ2-7; D is possibly TRBD2 (6 bases). Germline CDR1 reads SGDLS; CDR2 reads YYNGEE. Trimming stripped 4 bases from V and 4 bases from J, with 18 bases between. The CDR3 extends over 15 amino acids. CDR3: CASSTQGLPGYEQYF. The CDR3 nucleotides are TGTGCCAGCAGCACCCAGGGACTTCCTGGGTACGAGCAGTACTTC.

This clone has more than one count but fewer than ten. This sample also contains other DNA sequences that code for the same CDR3. The V gene is TRBV27, the J gene TRBJ1-5, with TRBD1 matching over 9 bases. The J segment lost 2 bases and the V segment lost 6 bases, leaving 2 bases of the junction unmatched. CDR3 length: 14 amino acids. CDR1 is MNHEY and CDR2 is SMNVEV in the germline V gene (reference sequence). DNA for the CDR3: TGTGCCAGCAGACGGACAGGGGGCAATCAGCCCCAGCATTTT. As protein: CASRRTGGNQPQHF.

V usage is TRBV28 and J usage is TRBJ1-1, with 7 positions matching TRBD1. The length of the CDR3 is 12 residues. CDR1 and CDR2 (germline): MDHEN, SYDVKM. Trimming took 5 bases from V and 7 from J; bases not matched to a gene: 4. The CDR3 is CASSTGQIEAFF. CDR3 coding DNA: TGTGCCAGCAGTACGGGACAGATTGAAGCTTTCTTT.

The rearrangement uses TRBV7-9 and TRBJ1-1; D is unclear. In germline, CDR1 is SEHNR, CDR2 FQNEAQ (reference sequence). The length of the CDR3 is 18 residues. V lost 4 bases and J lost 2, with 23 bases in between. CDR3 nucleotide sequence: TGTGCCAGCAGCTCTTTCGCCGGTCTCCCGGCTACAAACACTGAAGCTTTCTTT. Translating gives CASSSFAGLPATNTEAFF.

The chain combines TRBV5-1 with TRBJ1-2; 8 nucleotides match TRBD1. V shed 0 bases, J shed 6 bases, and the junction held 4 bases outside the gene matches. CDR1 SGHRS and CDR2 YFSETQ come from the germline V gene. CDR3 size: 14 residues. The CDR3 sequence: CASSLETGVDGYTF. As DNA, the CDR3 is TGCGCCAGCAGCTTGGAGACAGGGGTAGATGGCTACACCTTC.

The chain couples TRBV5-1 to TRBJ2-7; 11 positions match TRBD2. This CDR3 has 15 amino acids. The V gene's germline CDR1 is SGHRS and CDR2 YFSETQ. Trimming cost V 5 bases and J 3 bases; bases outside gene matches: 7. CDR3 loop: CASSYAGTSGYEQYF. In DNA form, the CDR3 reads TGCGCCAGCAGTTACGCCGGGACTAGCGGCTACGAGCAGTACTTC.

For the CDR3, the DNA is TGTGCCAGCAGTTCAGGTGGCTTGGGGGGGTCTGCTCAGCCCCAGCATTTT. It codes for CASSSGGLGGSAQPQHF. V gene TRBV28 combines with J gene TRBJ1-5; D is perhaps TRBD1 (5 bases). Germline CDR1 and CDR2: MDHEN and SYDVKM. The V gene lost 4 bases and the J gene lost 6 bases, with 22 bases spanning the gap. The CDR3 loop spans 17 amino acids.

The V and J genes are TRBV11-2 and TRBJ2-4; D might be TRBD2 (6 bases). The CDR3 length is 18 residues. CDR1 and CDR2 (germline): SGHAT, FQNNGV. V gave up 5 bases and J gave up 6 bases, with 26 bases separating them. CDR3 sequence (DNA): TGTGCCAGCAGCGCCTCCGGAGTTGGAGGGCCGGGTACAAACATTCAGTACTTC. This codes for CASSASGVGGPGTNIQYF.

The chain joins TRBV28 to TRBJ1-3, with D tentatively TRBD1 (5 bases). The CDR3 sequence is 14 residues long. CDR1 and CDR2 from the germline V gene are MDHEN and SYDVKM. V was shortened by 2 bases and J by 3 bases, with 8 bases between the two germline ends. CDR3 sequence: CASSLAGGGNTIYF. As DNA, the CDR3 is TGTGCCAGCAGTTTAGCGGGGGGTGGAAACACCATATATTTT.

The chain uses TRBV9 and TRBJ1-2; no firm D call. Germline V gene lookup returns CDR1 SGDLS and CDR2 YYNGEE. Trimming cost V 2 bases and J 2 bases, with 10 bases left between them. This CDR3 is built from 14 residues. CDR3 loop: CASSVLAANYGYTF. CDR3 DNA sequence: TGTGCCAGCAGCGTGCTGGCAGCCAACTATGGCTACACCTTC.

The chain uses TRBV5-1 and TRBJ1-2; TRBD1 might be the D (5 bases). This CDR3 comprises 12 residues. Germline V lookup: CDR1 SGHRS, CDR2 YFSETQ. The V gene lost 3 bases and the J gene lost 7 bases, with 10 bases spanning the gap. The CDR3 DNA reads as TGCGCCAGCAGCTCGGGACCGGGTGGCTACACCTTC. It specifies CASSSGPGGYTF.

With regard to this clone: The sample holds other DNA sequences that translate to the same CDR3. The gene calls are TRBV11-2 and TRBJ1-1; TRBD1 might be the D (5 bases). CDR1 and CDR2 from the germline V gene are SGHAT and FQNNGV. CDR3 length: 14 residues. Trimming stripped 0 bases from V and 1 base from J, with 6 bases between. CDR3 sequence reads: CASSLDGQNTEAFF. The CDR3 DNA reads TGTGCCAGCAGCTTAGACGGACAGAACACTGAAGCTTTCTTT.

The chain joins TRBV30 to TRBJ1-1; D may be TRBD1 (5 bases). Looked up from germline, CDR1 is GTSNPN and CDR2 is SVGIG (reference sequence). The CDR3 has 16 amino acids. The V and J ends lost 0 bases and 1 base respectively, with 15 bases between them. The CDR3 bases are TGTGCCTGGAGTGTGGGGCCACCCCGAAGGAACACTGAAGCTTTCTTT. It yields the protein CAWSVGPPRRNTEAFF.

This chain uses TRBV7-2 with TRBJ2-7; D is possibly TRBD1 (5 bases). The germline CDR1 and CDR2 sequences are SGHTA and FQGNSA. V shed 5 bases and J shed 6 bases, with 20 bases lying between them. This CDR3 contains 15 residues. This chain's CDR3 is CASSQAGQGLLEQYF. In nucleotides, the CDR3 is TGTGCCAGCAGCCAAGCCGGCCAGGGATTACTCGAGCAGTACTTC.

The rearrangement links TRBV28 to TRBJ2-5, with 7 bases fitting TRBD2. V gave up 1 base and J gave up 6 bases; unmatched junction bases: 5. This CDR3 comprises 14 residues. CDR1 and CDR2 from the germline V gene are MDHEN and SYDVKM. For the CDR3, the DNA is TGTGCCAGCAGTTTATATGGGGGAGGGAAGACCCAGTACTTC. It specifies CASSLYGGGKTQYF.